The T cell receptor (beta chain) under discussion was sequenced for a study of beta chain features in type 1 diabetes. Whole-study findings and limits: Researchers reported that naive, central memory and Treg TCRB repertoires appeared more similar in patients than in healthy donors. When VDJ junctions were examined, type 1 diabetes patients showed fewer insertions and more deletions. Among patients with Type 1 diabetes, TCRB CDR3s were moderately but significantly shorter in every one of the four CD4+ subsets.

The CDR3 is 14 residues long. The V gene's germline CDR1 is SEHNR and CDR2 FQNEAQ (reference sequence). Losses at the gene ends were 5 bases for V and 3 bases for J; bases not matched to a gene: 2. This clone has only a few counts. Antigen unknown. Other nucleotide sequences in the sample specify the same CDR3. The authors reverse transcribed all of the isolated RNA, so sequencing captured expressed TCRB transcripts. The repertoire was sequenced with immunoSEQ multiplex PCR; TCRdb's copy has only in-frame clones and lacks some. The sample carries roughly 150,000 clones, around 9% recorded once. Every participating donor gave one draw, a heparinised blood sample averaging about 110 mL. The authors obtained over 95% purity in all sorted populations.

This chain links TRBV7-9 with TRBJ2-3, with 10 bases lining up with TRBD2. The clonotype was recovered from a woman in her 30s with type 1 diabetes. The sample consisted of central memory CD4+ T cells from blood. Here the CDR3 reads CASSRTSGTDTQYF. The CDR3 region has the DNA TGTGCCAGCAGCCGGACTAGCGGAACAGATACGCAGTATTTT.